The 29 T cell receptor beta chains below all came from one sample that was sequenced in a study of CXCR3-negative and CXCR3-positive naive CD8 T cells (dated 2019 in TCRdb). Overall study results and their limits: Compared with CXCR3-negative naive cells, CXCR3-positive naive cells had TRB CDR3s with higher hydrophobicity (lower Kidera factor 4), lower energy, and higher strength and volume indices.

The reads were generated on a NextSeq 550. The Human TCR Profiling Kit (MiLaboratory) was used to prepare UMI-labeled 5' RACE TRB cDNA libraries. Through TCRdb reprocessing, the reads give one entry per CDR3 protein sequence; DNA is omitted. The table for this sample lists roughly 61,000 distinct CDR3 sequences. Of the sample, 0.5% to 0.6% is held by the ten largest clones. These receptors have no identified antigens. The specimen sequenced was naive CXCR3+ CD8+ T cells from blood. This specimen's cell subset or site label, per the study, means: CD45RO-CCR7+CD27+CD95- naive CD8+ T cells expressing CXCR3 (TNR3+). These receptors originate from a human donor in good health. Some clones in this sample may be carry-over from other donors' samples.

This chain joins TRBV12-3 or TRBV12-4 and TRBJ2-7; TCRdb indicates TRBD1, and absent DNA this call remains unverified. The CDR3 has 13 residues. This CDR3 reads CASRGDTTYEQYF.

The chain couples TRBV7-2 to TRBJ1-6. Germline CDR1 is SGHTA and CDR2 is FQGNSA. The CDR3 extends over 18 amino acids. The CDR3 spells CASSLAVGESSYNSPLHF.

This chain joins TRBV6-1 and TRBJ2-1; TCRdb returns TRBD1, unconfirmable since there is no DNA. This CDR3 spans 15 amino acids. Germline V CDR1 and CDR2: MNHNS, SASEGT. The CDR3 protein is CASSTGTEAYNEQFF.

The V gene is TRBV10-3, the J gene TRBJ2-7; with no DNA, the TCRdb D assignment of TRBD1 cannot be verified. This CDR3 contains 15 residues. The germline CDR1 and CDR2 sequences are ENHRY and SYGVKD. The CDR3 loop reads CAISESGLPGDEQYF.

V gene TRBV20-1 combines with J gene TRBJ2-7; the TRBD1 assignment by TCRdb is unverifiable without DNA. Germline CDR1 DFQATT, CDR2 SNEGSKA (reference sequence). There are 21 residues in the CDR3. The CDR3 sequence: CSASLSDLGLWTGNSGYEQYF.

The rearrangement uses TRBV25-1 and TRBJ1-1; TCRdb calls TRBD1, which cannot be checked without DNA. Germline CDR1 MGHDK, CDR2 SYGVNS. There are 13 residues in the CDR3. The CDR3 sequence is CASSGSPGTEAFF.

This chain joins TRBV7-8 and TRBJ2-5. CDR3 length: 14 amino acids. CDR1 is SGHVS and CDR2 is FQNEAQ in the germline V gene. The CDR3 here is CASSLAMLDSTQYF.

The chain carries TRBV12-3 or TRBV12-4 and TRBJ1-6; the D gene TCRdb calls, TRBD1, cannot be checked with no DNA. This CDR3 region has 14 residues. CDR3 region: CASSHLGQADPLHF.

The rearrangement links TRBV6-2 or TRBV6-3 to TRBJ2-7. There are 12 residues in the CDR3. Per the germline V gene, CDR1 is MNHEY and CDR2 is SVGEGT. CDR3 protein: CASSIGSPEQYF.

The chain employs TRBV5-1 and TRBJ2-5; TCRdb indicates TRBD1, and absent DNA this call remains unverified. Looked up from germline, CDR1 is SGHRS and CDR2 is YFSETQ. The length of the CDR3 is 17 residues. Here the CDR3 reads CASTLSLAGAPGETQYF.

The rearrangement uses TRBV7-9 and TRBJ2-1; TCRdb's D call, TRBD2, is unchecked because there is no DNA. This CDR3 is 17 amino acids long. The germline CDR1 and CDR2 sequences are SEHNR and FQNEAQ (reference sequence). The CDR3 spells CASSLPPPGTKYNEQFF.

The chain links TRBV12-3 or TRBV12-4 to TRBJ2-2. The CDR3 totals 12 residues. CDR3 residues: CASSSPSGELFF.

The rearrangement links TRBV5-5 to TRBJ2-6; TCRdb lists TRBD1, though no DNA is available to test this call. Germline V gives CDR1 SGHKS, CDR2 YYEKEE (reference sequence). The CDR3 is 13 amino acids. This CDR3 reads CASSLWGPVVLTF. The full variable domain, its missing parts supplied by reference TRBV5-5 and TRBJ2-6, is DAGVTQSPTHLIKTRGQQVTLRCSPISGHKSVSWYQQVLGQGPQFIFQYYEKEERGRGNFPDRFSARQFPNYSSELNVNALLLGDSALYLCASSLWGPVVLTFGAGSRLTVL.

The chain employs TRBV27 and TRBJ1-2. Germline V lookup: CDR1 MNHEY, CDR2 SMNVEV (reference sequence). The CDR3 is 13 residues long. The CDR3 spells CASSLSRNYGYTF.

The chain is built from TRBV3-1 and TRBJ1-1; the D gene TCRdb calls, TRBD1, cannot be checked with no DNA. The V gene's germline CDR1 is LGHDT and CDR2 YNNKEL (reference sequence). The CDR3 runs 18 residues. CDR3 region: CASSQAWTGGSLNTEAFF.

J is TRBJ1-1 and V is TRBV4-1; the TRBD1 assignment by TCRdb is unverifiable without DNA. The CDR3 totals 15 residues. Germline CDR1 is MGHRA and CDR2 is YSYEKL. CDR3 sequence reads: CASSQPGTGNTEAFF.

V usage is TRBV19 and J usage is TRBJ1-1. The CDR3 consists of 12 residues. Germline CDR1 is LNHDA and CDR2 is SQIVND (reference sequence). The CDR3 sequence: CASSIVNTEAFF.

This rearrangement joins TRBV3-1 to TRBJ2-7; without DNA, the TCRdb call of TRBD1 cannot be checked. This CDR3 is built from 14 residues. Germline V lookup: CDR1 LGHDT, CDR2 YNNKEL (reference sequence). Here the CDR3 reads CASSQDVTGIEQYF.

This chain joins TRBV14 and TRBJ1-1; the TCRdb call, TRBD1, lacks DNA for checking. The CDR3 sequence is 16 residues long. Germline CDR1 and CDR2: SGHDN and FVKESK. The CDR3 reads CASSQDGTFLNTEAFF. The full variable domain, in which reference TRBV14 and TRBJ1-1 provide the parts outside the CDR3, is EAGVTQFPSHSVIEKGQTVTLRCDPISGHDNLYWYRRVMGKEIKFLLHFVKESKQDESGMPNNRFLAERTGGTYSTLKVQPAELEDSGVYFCASSQDGTFLNTEAFFGQGTRLTVV.

CDR3 protein: CASSLTATRSAETQYF. The V and J genes are TRBV12-3 or TRBV12-4 and TRBJ2-5. CDR3 length equals 16 residues.

The chain couples TRBV6-5 to TRBJ2-1. From germline, CDR1 is MNHEY and CDR2 SVGAGI. This CDR3 has 11 amino acids. The CDR3 is CASSYNSEQFF.

The chain carries TRBV3-1 and TRBJ2-1; without DNA, the TCRdb call of TRBD2 cannot be checked. The CDR3 spans 18 residues. The germline gives CDR1 LGHDT, CDR2 YNNKEL (reference sequence). CDR3 region: CASSQPTSGGFSYNEQFF.

The chain carries TRBV3-1 and TRBJ2-5. CDR3 size: 14 residues. Germline V gives CDR1 LGHDT, CDR2 YNNKEL (reference sequence). CDR3 in amino acids: CASSQVDLAETQYF.

This rearrangement joins TRBV28 to TRBJ2-7. The CDR3 covers 13 residues. CDR1 and CDR2 from the germline V gene are MDHEN and SYDVKM. The CDR3 spells CASSRDRAYEQYF.

The gene calls are TRBV4-3 and TRBJ2-1; TCRdb returns TRBD1, unconfirmable since there is no DNA. This CDR3 contains 13 residues. Germline V gene data show CDR1 as LGHNA and CDR2 as YSLEER. The CDR3 loop reads CASSQDRGNERFF.

The rearrangement uses TRBV7-3 and TRBJ2-1; the D call from TCRdb, TRBD1, cannot be confirmed without DNA. Germline loops: CDR1 SGHTA, CDR2 FQGTGA. The CDR3 contains 18 residues. CDR3 amino acids: CASSLPPGAAGPNNEQFF.

The chain carries TRBV2 and TRBJ2-1; the TCRdb call, TRBD1, lacks DNA for checking. The CDR3 consists of 13 residues. The germline V gene has CDR1 SNHLY and CDR2 FYNNEI. The chain's CDR3 is CASRTGGNNEQFF.

The V and J genes are TRBV13 and TRBJ2-4. This CDR3 comprises 16 residues. Germline V gene lookup returns CDR1 PRHDT and CDR2 FYEKMQ (reference sequence). This CDR3 is CASSPTEFLAKNIQYF.

V and J are TRBV23-1 and TRBJ1-5. TRBV23-1 carries the ORF label, with uncertain function. The CDR3 sequence is 15 residues long. CDR3 loop: CASTTPGGRDQPQHF.